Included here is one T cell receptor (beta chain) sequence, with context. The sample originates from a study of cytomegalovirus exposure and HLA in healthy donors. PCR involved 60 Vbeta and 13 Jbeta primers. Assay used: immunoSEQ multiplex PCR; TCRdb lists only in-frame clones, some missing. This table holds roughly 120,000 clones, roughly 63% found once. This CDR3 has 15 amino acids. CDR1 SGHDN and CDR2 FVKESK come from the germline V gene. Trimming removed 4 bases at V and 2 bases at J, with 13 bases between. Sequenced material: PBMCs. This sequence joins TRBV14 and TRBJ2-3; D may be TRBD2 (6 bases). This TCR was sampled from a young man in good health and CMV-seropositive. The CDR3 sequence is CASSPTSGTTDTQYF. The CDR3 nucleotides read TGTGCCAGCAGCCCGACTAGTGGGACCACAGATACGCAGTATTTT.